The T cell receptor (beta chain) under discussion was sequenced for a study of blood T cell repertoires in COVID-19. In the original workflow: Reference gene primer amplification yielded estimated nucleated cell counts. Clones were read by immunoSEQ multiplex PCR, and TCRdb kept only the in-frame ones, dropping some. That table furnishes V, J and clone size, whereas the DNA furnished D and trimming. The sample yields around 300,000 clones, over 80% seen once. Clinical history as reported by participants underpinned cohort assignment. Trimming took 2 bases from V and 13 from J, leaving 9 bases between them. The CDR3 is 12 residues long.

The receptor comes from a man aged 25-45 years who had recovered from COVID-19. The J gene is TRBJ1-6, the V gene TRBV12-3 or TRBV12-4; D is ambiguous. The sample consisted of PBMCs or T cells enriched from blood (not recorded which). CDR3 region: CASSLQSIPLHF. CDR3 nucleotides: TGTGCCAGCAGTTTACAGTCGATCCCCCTCCACTTT.